This T cell receptor (beta chain) was recorded in a study of human T cells and chemical hapten exposure. Study-level background: Skin of the upper inner arm, roughly 2 cm by roughly 2 cm, received 2% DPC for sensitization. Patients, a majority of them female, were diagnosed with alopecia areata, totalis or universalis. Per-sample TCR yield variability stemmed mainly from small pooled library volume differences.

The length of the CDR3 is 15 residues. Trimming stripped 5 bases from V and 4 bases from J, with 14 bases between. Germline lookup yields CDR1 SGHTA and CDR2 FQGNSA. The time point: pre-sensitization, week 0. Treatment specified: therapeutic diphenylcyclopropenone sensitization with weekly scalp DPC. Using its own MiXCR run on the RACE reads, TCRdb lists one record per CDR3 protein. The profile covers approximately 100,000 distinct CDR3 sequences, with 8% to 10% appearing a single time and roughly 3.5% taken by the ten largest. Overall study results and limits: More PT1 expanded TCRs went with higher patch test scores.

Comments on this clonotype: Its antigen is not known.

This material consisted of whole blood, taken in connection with sensitization to the hapten diphenylcyclopropenone (DPC). The receptor was isolated from a woman in her thirties or forties with alopecia areata. Some clones in this sample may be carry-over from other donors' samples. V gene TRBV7-2 combines with J gene TRBJ2-2; D might be TRBD1 or TRBD2, each matching 6 bases. The CDR3 here is CASSLWGAGTGELFF. CDR3 coding DNA: TGTGCCAGCAGCCTTTGGGGGGCAGGCACCGGGGAGCTGTTTTTT.